This T cell receptor (beta chain) was sequenced for a study of cytomegalovirus exposure and HLA in healthy donors (TCRdb year 2017). The study in broad terms: According to an earlier analysis of several hundred of the donors, about 179 million T cells yielded roughly 110 million unique TCR beta sequences and 276 Gb of sequence data. An early release covering about 600 HLA-typed donors comprised approximately 290 gigabases of sequencing data and 85 million to 100 million unique TCR sequences. Of the 398 genotyped donors, about 84% fell in the genetic ancestry cluster associated with self-reported Caucasian donors. The aim of the study was to test whether cataloging public T cell receptors could identify signatures of past pathogen exposure. Using immunosequencing, the study profiled T cell repertoires from fewer than 700 subjects and related those repertoires to cytomegalovirus serostatus. Along with the approximately 700-subject first cohort, a separate validation cohort of roughly 110 different subjects was used. To predict cytomegalovirus infection status, the study combined high-throughput TCR immunosequencing, statistical association of individual TCRs with disease status, and machine learning. In a later analysis, previously published TCR beta repertoires from several hundred donors were re-analyzed and high-resolution HLA genotyping was added so that TCR occurrence patterns could be studied. Rather than using new phenotypic data, the later analysis identified candidate immune exposures from TCR beta sequences and from how often those sequences occurred across donors. An earlier analysis of fewer than 700 of the donors applied high-throughput TCR beta sequencing to assess whether each TCR beta V gene segment acted as functional or pseudogenic. Donor age, sex, ethnicity and CMV serostatus were collected together with the repertoire data. Genome-wide SNP genotypes for about three fifths of the roughly 670 donors were used in a later genetic analysis, which treated that subset as a discovery cohort. Every repertoire in the discovery cohort had been generated on one and the same sequencing platform. Both class I and class II loci were covered by HLA typing, at four-digit resolution. The number of donors typed differed by locus, with roughly 629-640 for A, B, C, DRB1 and DQB1, around 560 for DQA1, about 610 for DPA1, and approximately 470 for DPB1. Roughly 5 DR-DQ haplotypes were handled as single units for association and clustering, since linkage in the cohort was strong. Among some 400 genotyped donors of the cohort, an average of roughly 230,000 unique TCR beta nucleotide sequences was sequenced per donor, of which about 19% were non-productive. Study-level results and caveats: Cytomegalovirus status was reported to be diagnosed by the classifier with high specificity and sensitivity in both the original and validation cohorts. When HLA alleles, especially DR and DQ, strongly co-occurred, attributing TCR associations to individual alleles was difficult. Several of the top co-occurrence clusters appeared to be linked to parvovirus B19, influenza, CMV and Epstein-Barr virus, according to a later analysis. According to the authors, the approach could potentially be generalized to other disease states and immunological phenotypes. Because HLA typing was unavailable for some donors at each locus, only the typed subset was used in association tests. In a later analysis, most CMV-associated TCR beta chains were found to appear HLA-restricted, with HLA associations seemingly driven largely by CMV exposure. The study listed approximately 160 TCR beta chains as associated with cytomegalovirus. Because the 87-base-pair reads could not distinguish some IMGT-functional V segments, including TRBV6-2 and TRBV6-3, those segments were excluded. Sequencing depth was assumed to be roughly uniform across donors in the presence/absence analyses, though that assumption may not hold. In a later analysis, 15,000 to 20,000 TCR beta sequences were associated with specific HLA alleles at a false discovery rate of 0.05. CMV serostatus was the only immune exposure information available for the cohort. In a later genetic analysis, a missense DCLRE1C variant was associated with V-gene and J-gene trimming of TCR beta chains, and the association was replicated in an independent cohort. The sequencing pipeline was judged likely to have produced a cluster of highly shared sequence variants as a technical artifact. A few of the identified cytomegalovirus-associated TCR beta chains were confirmed in vitro to be specific for cytomegalovirus antigens. A further reported finding was that TCR beta sequences accurately predicted the HLA-A and HLA-B alleles for most subjects in the first cohort. In a later analysis, HLA-associated TCR beta chains were found to be more clonally expanded and to have lower generation probabilities than equally common non-associated chains. The cohort was sequenced for TCR beta chains only, and without alpha or paired-chain data the features that could be detected were limited. Roughly 17 rarely observed V segments, including chromosome 9 orphons, were excluded from the earlier analysis of approximately 500 of the donors because counts were too low. A later analysis found that TCR association rates varied across HLA loci, with DRB1 alleles showing the most associated TCRs and HLA-C alleles the fewest. Most TCR sequences were seen in very few donors, while some public TCRs were found in many individuals. Compared with the approximately 720-donor mean, donors in an Asian-associated ancestry cluster had fewer N-insertions in productive TCRs, according to a later genetic analysis. Correlated functional status among segregating V segments might be attributable to linkage disequilibrium, but an unknown experimental factor could not be ruled out. In an earlier analysis of around 600 of the donors, most TCR beta V segments were observed in productive rearrangements about 87% or about 30% of the time, broadly matching IMGT annotations.

Libraries were prepared through the immunoSEQ multiplex PCR assay. The multiplex PCR relied on a mix of 60 forward primers for TCR Vbeta segments and 13 reverse primers for TCR Jbeta segments. A multiplex PCR assay on genomic DNA amplified the CDR3 region of rearranged TCR beta genes. The amplified TCR beta libraries were sequenced on the Illumina HiSeq System as 87-base-pair reads. The authors' pipeline ran thus. A later analysis counted 75 million to 100 million unique TCR beta chains across the 650 to 700 repertoires, and around 9.9 million of these chains were shared by at least two donors. A nearest-neighbor algorithm error-corrected the raw reads and collapsed the reads into unique sequences, merging closely related sequences to remove PCR and sequencing errors. To assign V, D and J gene segments, CDR3 sequences were aligned to IMGT reference sequences. For a sequence to be retained, a match of at least six nucleotides was required to both a V gene segment and a J gene segment. Rearrangements were called productive when the CDR3 lacked stop codons and stayed in frame with V and J; all others were non-productive. Following IMGT convention, CDR3 was defined as the stretch from the second conserved V-encoded cysteine to the conserved J-encoded phenylalanine. The earlier analysis of some 540 of the donors excluded any sequence lacking an unambiguous match to a single V gene segment. In an earlier analysis of around 590 of the donors, a V segment was called functional when productive rearrangements were above 56.7%, and segregating when the standard deviation between donors exceeded 5%. A statistical classification framework was built to diagnose cytomegalovirus status from the catalog of TCR beta chain sequences. In a later analysis, V and J genes were assigned by comparing TCR nucleotide sequences against IMGT/GENE-DB human TR gene sequences. The TCRdist pipeline was used in a later analysis to assign CDR3 sequences and most-parsimonious VDJ recombination scenarios. A later analysis defined each TCR beta chain by its CDR3 amino acid sequence plus V-gene family, and excluded reads lacking a unique V-gene family. In a later analysis, 450 to 600 highly shared, low-generation-probability nucleotide sequences were removed to address suspected cross-contamination and a sequencing artifact. A later analysis calculated a clonal expansion index for each public chain from normalized within-repertoire ranks of inferred template counts. In a later analysis, generation probabilities were computed using a VDJ recombination model fitted to out-of-frame rearrangements, and the results were checked against IGoR. In a later analysis, hypergeometric tests were used to score TCR-TCR, TCR-HLA and TCR-CMV co-occurrence, with a repertoire-size bias correction applied to TCR pairs. False discovery rates were estimated in a later analysis by permuting HLA or CMV assignments 20 times. In a later analysis, co-occurring TCRs were grouped using DBSCAN, with TCRdist sequence similarity added in when clustering inside HLA-allele-positive subsets. Repertoires with fewer than 30,000 or more than 120,000 public chains were left out of co-occurrence clustering, as were about five repertoires with anomalous nucleotide sharing. TCRdb retrieved this table from immuneACCESS and kept in-frame rearrangements only. Not all clones are present; in checked studies, unresolved V genes account for under half, and no reason is known for the remainder. Clone size and V and J calls were adopted from that table, with D and trimming inferred from the DNA. For this sample there are 95,000 to 150,000 clones; around 74% appear just once. The top ten hold about 4% of the sample.

V loses 1 base at its end and J loses 3 bases; junction bases beyond the gene matches: 3. The CDR3 runs 15 amino acids, cysteine and phenylalanine included. Kept here is only the CDR3 DNA, which spans 45 bases and is read in frame from base 1. Per the germline V gene, MGHRA is the CDR1 and YSYEKL is the CDR2. Of note for this clone: The antigen it recognizes is unknown. Base qualities are not recorded, but no much larger clone differs from it by a single base.

The cohort comprised some 680 healthy bone marrow donors. Cohort members were all nominally healthy when sampled, although unrecorded immune exposures were likely present. The donor tested CMV seropositive and was one of the 289 seropositive cohort members. Every donor gave a peripheral blood sample, and the peripheral blood mononuclear cells from that sample were used for TCR beta sequencing. The Qiagen DNeasy Blood Extraction Kit was used to extract genomic DNA from the blood cell samples. The sequence was obtained from a woman between 45 and 65 years old in good health and CMV-seropositive. Sequenced sample: PBMCs. The sequence links TRBV4-1 to TRBJ2-3; TRBD2 lines up with 8 middle nucleotides. The encoded CDR3 is CASSQVSGVTDTQYF. The nucleotides read TGCGCCAGCAGCCAAGTTAGCGGGGTTACAGATACGCAGTATTTT.